This T cell receptor (beta chain) was observed in a study of cytomegalovirus exposure and HLA in healthy donors. Profiled with immunoSEQ multiplex PCR; TCRdb holds only in-frame clones, not every one. The table includes some 220,000 clones, just over 90% detected once. Sequenced sample: PBMCs. The source is a woman aged 18-35 years in good health and CMV-seronegative.

This CDR3 reads CASSILSLAGGLTGELFF. In DNA form, the CDR3 reads TGTGCCAGTAGTATTCTGTCACTAGCGGGAGGTTTAACCGGGGAGCTGTTTTTT. The gene calls are TRBV19 and TRBJ2-2; 12 nucleotides align to TRBD2. CDR1 is LNHDA, CDR2 SQIVND, per germline (reference sequence). The CDR3 is 18 amino acids. V lost 3 bases, J lost 5 bases, and 10 bases stayed unmatched.